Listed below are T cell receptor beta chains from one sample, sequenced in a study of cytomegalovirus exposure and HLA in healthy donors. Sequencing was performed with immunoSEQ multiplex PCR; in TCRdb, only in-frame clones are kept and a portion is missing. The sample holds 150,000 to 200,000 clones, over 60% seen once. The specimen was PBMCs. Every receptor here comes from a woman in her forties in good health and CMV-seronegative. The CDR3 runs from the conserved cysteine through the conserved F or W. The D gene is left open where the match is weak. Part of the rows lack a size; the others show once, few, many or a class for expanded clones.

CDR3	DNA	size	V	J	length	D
CASSDKPPDRERFLFNSGNTIYF	TGCGCCAGCAGTGATAAGCCCCCCGACAGGGAGAGGTTTCTTTTTAACTCTGGAAACACCATATATTTT	.	TRBV10-2	TRBJ1-3	23	TRBD1
CASVRQGGNTGELFF	TGTGCCAGCGTTCGTCAGGGCGGTAACACCGGGGAGCTGTTTTTT	.	TRBV6-1	TRBJ2-2	15	.
CASSRGQNTEAFF	TGCGCCAGCAGTAGGGGACAGAACACTGAAGCTTTCTTT	.	TRBV10-1	TRBJ1-1	13	.
CASTSSWTGALRAFF	TGTGCCAGCACTTCTTCTTGGACAGGGGCCTTGCGAGCTTTCTTT	.	TRBV28	TRBJ1-1	15	TRBD1
CASSIRGPYNEQFF	TGTGCCAGCAGTATCAGGGGCCCCTACAATGAGCAGTTCTTC	.	TRBV6-1	TRBJ2-1	14	.
CASSVQQGAEAFF	TGTGCCAGCAGCGTACAACAGGGGGCTGAAGCTTTCTTT	few	TRBV7-9	TRBJ1-1	13	TRBD1
CASTDRVFTEAFF	TGTGCCAGCACCGACAGGGTTTTCACTGAAGCTTTCTTT	.	TRBV6-1	TRBJ1-1	13	TRBD1
CASSDLAGKTDTQYF	TGTGCCAGCTCAGACTTAGCGGGGAAAACAGATACGCAGTATTTT	.	TRBV18	TRBJ2-3	15	TRBD2
CASSPGQGGEKLFF	TGCGCCAGCAGCCCGGGACAGGGAGGGGAAAAACTGTTTTTT	.	TRBV5-1	TRBJ1-4	14	TRBD1
CASSLGQSNTEAFF	TGTGCCAGCAGCTTGGGACAGTCGAACACTGAAGCTTTCTTT	few	TRBV5-4	TRBJ1-1	14	.
CASTGRGEQYF	TGTGCCAGCACGGGACGGGGGGAGCAGTACTTC	.	TRBV2	TRBJ2-7	11	.
CASSPGTGLAKNIQYF	TGTGCCAGCAGTCCCGGGACAGGCTTAGCCAAAAACATTCAGTACTTC	.	TRBV2	TRBJ2-4	16	TRBD1
CASSLGAGVEGKAFF	TGTGCCAGCAGCTTGGGGGCGGGGGTGGAGGGAAAAGCTTTCTTT	.	TRBV7-3	TRBJ1-1	15	.
CASSHQDRLAKNIQYF	TGCGCCAGCAGCCACCAGGACAGACTAGCCAAAAACATTCAGTACTTC	.	TRBV4-1	TRBJ2-4	16	.
CASSFRDRDGGFAFF	TGTGCCAGCAGCTTCAGGGACCGGGACGGGGGTTTTGCTTTCTTT	.	TRBV5-4	TRBJ1-1	15	.
CASRLGQVANQPQHF	TGTGCCAGCAGGTTGGGACAGGTTGCTAATCAGCCCCAGCATTTT	.	TRBV28	TRBJ1-5	15	TRBD1
CASSRSGASYNEQFF	TGTGCCAGCAGCCGGAGCGGGGCCTCATACAATGAGCAGTTCTTC	once	TRBV5-5	TRBJ2-1	15	TRBD2
CASSIPGGLTEAFF	TGTGCCAGTAGTATACCGGGGGGTTTGACTGAAGCTTTCTTT	.	TRBV19	TRBJ1-1	14	.
CASSQVGDKAFF	TGCGCCAGCAGCCAAGTAGGGGACAAAGCTTTCTTT	few	TRBV4-1	TRBJ1-1	12	.
CASSFSVSTDTQYF	TGTGCCAGCAGCTTCTCCGTTAGCACAGATACGCAGTATTTT	.	TRBV7-9	TRBJ2-3	14	.
CASSRTRQETQYF	TGTGCCAGCAGCCGGACTAGACAAGAGACCCAGTACTTC	.	TRBV11-1	TRBJ2-5	13	TRBD2
CSADRAPYGYTF	TGCAGCGCCGACAGGGCCCCCTATGGCTACACCTTC	.	TRBV29-1	TRBJ1-2	12	TRBD1
CASSGGERTEAFF	TGTGCCAGCTCAGGGGGGGAGAGAACTGAAGCTTTCTTT	.	TRBV18	TRBJ1-1	13	.
CASTGQGPYGYTF	TGTGCCAGCACCGGACAGGGGCCATATGGCTACACCTTC	.	TRBV28	TRBJ1-2	13	TRBD1
CASSLVPGGEKLFF	TGCGCCAGCAGCTTGGTTCCGGGCGGGGAAAAACTGTTTTTT	few	TRBV5-1	TRBJ1-4	14	.
CASSIWLQGGNVLTF	TGTGCCAGTAGTATCTGGCTACAGGGGGGGAACGTCCTGACTTTC	.	TRBV19	TRBJ2-6	15	.
CASSTPGTGMETQYF	TGTGCCAGTAGTACCCCTGGGACAGGGATGGAGACCCAGTACTTC	.	TRBV19	TRBJ2-5	15	TRBD1
CASSLMTGGRSNQPQHF	TGTGCCAGCAGCTTAATGACAGGGGGCAGGAGCAATCAGCCCCAGCATTTT	few	TRBV7-8	TRBJ1-5	17	TRBD1
CASSVGRSPNTIYF	TGTGCCAGCTCAGTCGGGAGGAGTCCCAACACCATATATTTT	.	TRBV18	TRBJ1-3	14	.